What follows are 21 T cell receptor beta chains derived from one specimen sequenced in a study of T cells in women clearing cervical HPV infection. TCRdb's table, derived via immunoSEQ multiplex PCR, lists solely in-frame clones and lacks some. The listing records around 28,000 clones. The sequencing sample was made of blood buffy coat. The source of these receptors is a woman aged 18-69 years with a cervical HPV16 infection that either progressed to CIN3+ or cleared (not recorded which).

CDR3 sequence reads: CASTNIQDSSYEQYF. CDR3 DNA, as far as it was read: TGTGCCAGCACCAACATACAGGACAGTTCCTACGAG. The chain is built from TRBV7-8 and TRBJ2-7; possible D gene TRBD1, 6 bases. The CDR3 goes on 3 residues after the read ends, and that part is filled in from the germline J gene. Per the germline V gene, CDR1 is SGHVS and CDR2 is FQNEAQ. V was clipped by 7 bases and J by 1 base, with 17 bases between them. The CDR3 runs 15 residues.

The CDR3 bases that were read are TGCGCCAGCAGCCAAGATGAGCGTCGT. Its protein product is CASSQDERR. The entire CDR3 reads CASSQDERRAFF. This sequence joins TRBV4-1 and TRBJ1-1; no clear D gene. The sequence runs out 3 residues before the end of the CDR3; the remainder is reconstructed from the germline J gene. CDR1 MGHRA and CDR2 YSYEKL come from the germline V gene. The CDR3 runs to 12 residues.

A note on this clone: Read data end 3 residues before the CDR3 end; the end is taken from the germline J gene. The chain has TRBV19 and TRBJ2-4, with D tentatively TRBD1 (6 bases). Germline V gene sequence: CDR1 LNHDA, CDR2 SQIVND (reference sequence). This CDR3 is built from 13 residues. CDR3: CASSMDSNYGQYF. The part of the CDR3 DNA that was read is TGTGCCAGTAGTATGGACAGTAACTATGGT.

Worth noting for this clone: Read sequence stops 3 residues before the CDR3 end, and the germline J gene provides the missing end. The chain links TRBV19 to TRBJ2-1; 12 bases match TRBD2. V was pared by 3 bases and J by 8 bases, with 5 bases of the junction left unmatched. This CDR3 has 15 amino acids. Germline values: CDR1 LNHDA, CDR2 SQIVND (reference sequence). CDR3 DNA, as far as it was read: TGTGCCAGTAGTATCTGGCCTAGCGGGAGGGATGAG. Encoded protein: CASSIWPSGRDE. The complete CDR3 sequence is CASSIWPSGRDEQFF.

Points on this clone: The read terminates 3 residues ahead of where the CDR3 ends, so the germline J gene completes it. The J gene is TRBJ2-5, the V gene TRBV5-1; TRBD2 matches at 7 bases. V lost 5 bases, J lost 3 bases, and 4 bases stayed unmatched. CDR3 length: 13 amino acids. CDR1 and CDR2 from the germline V gene are SGHRS and YFSETQ. The part of the CDR3 DNA that was read is TGCGCCAGCAGTCTTGGACTAGAAGAGACC. This sequence encodes CASSLGLEET. The CDR3 in its entirety is CASSLGLEETQYF.

On this clone: From the germline J gene comes the end of the CDR3, since the read stops 3 residues before it. The chain links TRBV19 to TRBJ1-1; tentatively, D is TRBD1 (6 bases). V was pared by 2 bases and J by 2 bases, with 15 bases between. The germline V gene encodes CDR1 LNHDA and CDR2 SQIVND (reference sequence). The CDR3 extends over 16 amino acids. The DNA read from the CDR3 is TGTGCCAGTAGTATATTACCAGGGGAGGGAAACACTGAA. Amino acids: CASSILPGEGNTE. The full CDR3 reads CASSILPGEGNTEAFF.

About this clone itself: The CDR3 end falls 3 residues outside the read, so it is completed with the germline J gene. V usage is TRBV7-9 and J usage is TRBJ2-2; tentative D call: TRBD1 (5 bases). CDR3 length: 13 residues. Germline V gives CDR1 SEHNR, CDR2 FQNEAQ (reference sequence). CDR3 DNA (partial): TGTGCCAGCAGCTTACAGGGAAATTCACCG. Protein product: CASSLQGNSP. From start to end, the CDR3 is CASSLQGNSPLFF.

Regarding this clone: The junction differs from germline at one of its ends, possibly a read error. Read data end 3 residues before the CDR3 end; the end is taken from the germline J gene. The chain couples TRBV7-7 to TRBJ2-3; possible D gene TRBD2, 7 bases. The CDR3 totals 13 residues. Germline CDR1 is SSHAT and CDR2 is FNYEAQ (reference sequence). The CDR3 sequence is CASSLGRGGTQYF. Partial CDR3 DNA: TGTGCTAGCAGCTTAGGGAGGGGGGGGACG.

With respect to this clone: Coverage ceases 3 residues before the CDR3 finishes, and the germline J gene fills in the end. This chain connects TRBV4-2 to TRBJ2-7; D is perhaps TRBD1 (5 bases). This CDR3 comprises 14 residues. Per the germline V gene, CDR1 is LGHNA and CDR2 is YNFKEQ. Trimming shortened V by 0 bases and J by 0 bases, and 6 bases separated the two germline ends. Partial CDR3 DNA: TGTGCCAGCAGCCAAGAGGGGCTCTCCTACGAG. Amino acids: CASSQEGLSYE. The whole CDR3 sequence is CASSQEGLSYEQYF.

As concerns this clone: The DNA ends 3 residues before the CDR3 does, and the rest of the CDR3 is filled in from the germline J gene. V usage is TRBV20-1 and J usage is TRBJ2-3; 11 positions match TRBD2. CDR1 is DFQATT, CDR2 SNEGSKA, per germline (reference sequence). This CDR3 region has 17 residues. The part of the CDR3 DNA that was read is TGCAGTGCTGCGGAAACCGTCGTAGCGGGGGGGCGTGAGACG. Its protein product is CSAAETVVAGGRET. The whole CDR3 region reads CSAAETVVAGGRETQYF.

Note on this clone: The read stops 3 residues short of the end of the CDR3; the missing end is completed from the germline J gene. The chain combines TRBV7-2 with TRBJ2-2; perhaps TRBD2 as D (5 bases). Germline CDR1 and CDR2: SGHTA and FQGNSA. The V and J ends lost 1 base and 7 bases respectively, with 10 bases between them. This CDR3 spans 14 amino acids. CDR3 DNA, as far as it was read: TGTGCCAGCAGCTTAGGAGGGTTCCTCGGGGAG. It specifies CASSLGGFLGE. The full CDR3 protein is CASSLGGFLGELFF.

As regards this clone: The read stops 3 residues short of the end of the CDR3; the missing end is completed from the germline J gene. This rearrangement joins TRBV4-2 to TRBJ2-2, with 8 bases identical to TRBD1. The CDR3 sequence is 21 residues long. Germline V CDR1 and CDR2: LGHNA, YNFKEQ. CDR3 DNA, as far as it was read: TGTGCCAGCAGCCTCAGGACAGGGTCGTTCGGCAGGCAATCTGGGGCCAACGTG. This translates into CASSLRTGSFGRQSGANV. In full, the CDR3 is CASSLRTGSFGRQSGANVLFF.

Details on this clone: Sequencing ends 3 residues short of the CDR3 end; the germline J gene provides the rest. The rearrangement links TRBV6-2 or TRBV6-3 to TRBJ2-3; D is possibly TRBD1 or TRBD2 (5 bases each). The CDR3 is 15 residues long. V dropped 7 bases and J dropped 3 bases, with 17 bases sitting between them. The germline gives CDR1 MNHEY, CDR2 SVGEGT. CDR3 sequence: CASNPRGEETDTQYF. CDR3 DNA (partial): TGTGCCAGCAACCCTAGGGGAGAGGAGACAGATACG.

A word on this clone: The missing CDR3 end, 3 residues past where the read stops, is filled in from the germline J gene. This sequence joins TRBV2 and TRBJ2-4, with TRBD2 matching 12 bases. The CDR3 has 16 residues. V shed 3 bases and J 4 bases; nucleotides not matched to a gene: 4. Germline-derived CDR1 and CDR2 are SNHLY and FYNNEI. The covered CDR3 bases are TGTGCCAGCAGTGAGAGGACTAGCGGGGTGAAAAACATT. Its protein is CASSERTSGVKNI. The full CDR3 is CASSERTSGVKNIQYF.

Of note for this clone: The read finishes 3 residues shy of the CDR3 end, and the germline J gene is used to complete it. The gene calls are TRBV30 and TRBJ2-7; D may be TRBD1 (5 bases). CDR3 length: 13 residues. Germline CDR1 and CDR2: GTSNPN and SVGIG (reference sequence). The germline V and J ends were trimmed by 5 bases and 6 bases, with 17 bases remaining between them. The sequenced CDR3 bases are TGTGCCTGGGCCAATCATGACAGACGCGAG. This sequence encodes CAWANHDRRE. In full, the CDR3 is CAWANHDRREQYF.

About this clone itself: The read ends 3 residues before the CDR3 terminus; that terminus is restored from the germline J gene. The chain links TRBV6-4 to TRBJ2-3; maybe TRBD2 (6 bases). The CDR3 is 15 amino acids. The germline V and J ends were trimmed by 2 bases and 0 bases, with 9 bases remaining between them. The V gene's germline CDR1 is MRHNA and CDR2 SNTAGT. Incomplete CDR3 DNA: TGTGCCAGCAGTGACCAAGGAGGGAGCACAGATACG. It translates to CASSDQGGSTDT. The full CDR3 protein reads CASSDQGGSTDTQYF.

Of note for this clone: The observed sequence ends 3 residues before the CDR3 terminus, with the missing tail filled in from the germline J gene. This chain joins TRBV20-1 and TRBJ2-5, with unresolved D. Germline CDR1 reads DFQATT; CDR2 reads SNEGSKA (reference sequence). The CDR3 loop spans 11 amino acids. V lost 7 bases and J 3 bases, leaving 9 bases between the germline ends. CDR3 residues: CSGYREETQYF. CDR3 DNA, as far as it was read: TGCAGTGGGTACCGGGAAGAGACC.

Concerning this clone: The CDR3 end is not reached by the read, which stops 3 residues before it; the germline J gene fills it in. The chain combines TRBV5-6 with TRBJ1-2; TRBD1 is a possible D gene (5 bases). The CDR3 consists of 14 residues. Trimming removed 4 bases from V and 4 bases from J, with 14 bases in between. The germline V gene has CDR1 SGHDT and CDR2 YYEEEE. The part of the CDR3 DNA that was read is TGTGCCAGCAGCCAACCCGGGACTGGCTATGGC. It encodes CASSQPGTGYG. The whole CDR3 protein is CASSQPGTGYGYTF.

About this clone itself: The CDR3 end is not reached by the read, which stops 3 residues before it; the germline J gene fills it in. The genes are TRBV20-1 and TRBJ1-6; possible D gene TRBD1, 5 bases. V was shortened by 2 bases and J by 8 bases, with 10 bases between the two germline ends. From germline, CDR1 is DFQATT and CDR2 SNEGSKA (reference sequence). The CDR3 length is 13 residues. The CDR3 here is CSARQGVDSPLHF. The CDR3 bases that were read are TGCAGTGCTAGACAGGGTGTGGATTCACCC.

Incomplete CDR3 DNA: TGTGCCAGCAGCCCCGGACAGAGCTATGGC. Its translation is CASSPGQSYG. The full-length CDR3 reads as CASSPGQSYGYTF. This chain joins TRBV5-4 and TRBJ1-2; D might be TRBD1 (6 bases). The observed sequence ends 3 residues before the CDR3 terminus, with the missing tail filled in from the germline J gene. The V end lost 4 bases, the J end lost 4 bases, and 11 bases lay between the germline ends. The CDR3 sequence is 13 residues long. Germline V CDR1 and CDR2: SGHNT, YYREEE (reference sequence).

Notes on this clone: The CDR3 end is not reached by the read, which stops 3 residues before it; the germline J gene fills it in. The rearrangement uses TRBV19 and TRBJ2-1, with 8 bases aligning to TRBD2. CDR1 and CDR2 from the germline V gene are LNHDA and SQIVND (reference sequence). The CDR3 extends over 14 amino acids. Trimming cost V 9 bases and J 5 bases; bases outside gene matches: 9. The covered CDR3 bases are TGTGCCAGCCAGCGGGGGACACAAAACAATGAG. Protein product: CASQRGTQNNE. The full CDR3 reads CASQRGTQNNEQFF. Variable domain in full (rest from reference TRBV19 and TRBJ2-1): DGGITQSPKYLFRKEGQNVTLSCEQNLNHDAMYWYRQDPGQGLRLIYYSQIVNDFQKGDIAEGYSVSREKKESFPLTVTSAQKNPTAFYLCASQRGTQNNEQFFGPGTRLTVL.